This T cell receptor beta chain was obtained from a study of cytomegalovirus exposure and HLA in healthy donors. About the research overall: Ancestry clustering placed 70% to 90% of over 300 genotyped donors in the Caucasian-associated cluster.

The primer mix had 60 Vbeta and 13 Jbeta primers. TCRdb keeps only in-frame clones here, not all; method: immunoSEQ multiplex PCR. The profile shows about 80,000 clones, 75% to 85% of them singletons. As regards this clone: Its antigen is undetermined.

V dropped 7 bases and J dropped 5; count of bases not matched to a gene: 14. The germline V gene encodes CDR1 SQVTM and CDR2 ANQGSEA. This CDR3 has 15 amino acids. Whole-study results and caveats: It has been reported that TCR beta sequences accurately predicted the HLA-A and HLA-B alleles of most subjects. Previously analyzed data showed that most TCR beta V segments were productive at a frequency of about 87% or about 30%. According to the study, 150 to 200 TCR beta chains were cytomegalovirus-associated.

This sequence joins TRBV29-1 and TRBJ2-1; the match to TRBD2 covers 7 bases. Source material: PBMCs. The TCR sequence derives from a man over 45 in good health and CMV-seropositive. The DNA for the CDR3 is TGCAGCGCTCGTGGCGGACTAGGATTTAACAATGAGCAGTTCTTC. This translates into CSARGGLGFNNEQFF.